The entry below gives a single T cell receptor (beta chain) sequence along with its context. The sample comes from a study of cytomegalovirus exposure and HLA in healthy donors. The ends were cut back, 5 bases at V and 5 bases at J, with 12 bases in the middle. This CDR3 contains 13 residues. CDR1 ENHRY and CDR2 SYGVKD come from the germline V gene. PCR primers comprised 60 Vbeta and 13 Jbeta primers. The assay was immunoSEQ multiplex PCR, and TCRdb's table has in-frame clones only and misses some. The sample lists about 140,000 clones, roughly 77% occurring once. This TCR was sampled from a female donor in good health and CMV-seronegative. The genes are TRBV10-3 and TRBJ2-5; D gene unclear. Sequencing was done on a sample of PBMCs. The CDR3 reads CAISRSAGETQYF. CDR3 DNA: TGTGCCATCAGTCGAAGCGCCGGGGAGACCCAGTACTTC.